These 18 T cell receptor beta chains originate from one sample sequenced in a study of blood T cell repertoires in COVID-19. The table came from immunoSEQ multiplex PCR; TCRdb's copy has only in-frame clones and leaves some out. The data show around 200,000 clones, roughly 80% seen once. The specimen sequenced was peripheral blood. The receptors were sampled from an elderly woman with acute or convalescent COVID-19.

This clone was found a few times. This chain links TRBV10-3 with TRBJ2-3; 9 bases agree with TRBD2. The CDR3 contains 14 residues. The germline V gene encodes CDR1 ENHRY and CDR2 SYGVKD. V shed 6 bases, J shed 4 bases, and the junction held 5 bases outside the gene matches. The CDR3 DNA sequence: TGTGCCATCAGAGGCGGGGGGGAAGCAGATACGCAGTATTTT. Protein product: CAIRGGGEADTQYF.

This chain links TRBV12-1 with TRBJ2-5; TRBD2 is the table's D call and was not checked against the DNA. TRBV12-1 is a listed pseudogene. The CDR3 covers 18 residues. The CDR3 DNA is TGTGCCAGCAGCTTTGCCCGGACTAGCGGGGGATACCAAGAGACCCAGTACTTC. Translation gives CASSFARTSGGYQETQYF.

The chain has TRBV6-5 and TRBJ1-1; D uncertain. The CDR3 is 13 amino acids. Per the germline V gene, CDR1 is MNHEY and CDR2 is SVGAGI. V lost 6 bases, J lost 0 bases, and 8 bases lay in between. CDR3 protein: CASRVLLNTEAFF. The DNA for the CDR3 is TGTGCCAGCAGGGTGCTACTGAACACTGAAGCTTTCTTT.

The rearrangement joins TRBV7-9 to TRBJ2-7; D is uncertain. The CDR3 runs 11 residues. Trimming removed 2 bases at V and 6 bases at J, with 5 bases between. Looked up from germline, CDR1 is SEHNR and CDR2 is FQNEAQ (reference sequence). CDR3 nucleotides: TGTGCCAGCAGCTTATTCGGCGAGCAGTACTTC. Translation: CASSLFGEQYF.

J is TRBJ1-6 and V is TRBV7-2; 11 bases fit TRBD1. V shed 4 bases and J 8 bases; nucleotides not matched to a gene: 10. Germline loops: CDR1 SGHTA, CDR2 FQGNSA. The CDR3 runs to 17 residues. Written as DNA, the CDR3 is TGTGCCAGCAGCTCCTCCGGGACAGGGGGGACGCATTCACCCCTCCACTTT. Its protein product is CASSSSGTGGTHSPLHF.

The chain employs TRBV5-8 and TRBJ1-1; 9 nucleotides align to TRBD1. The CDR3 contains 15 residues. V shed 4 bases and J 5 bases; nucleotides not matched to a gene: 9. Germline values: CDR1 SGHTS, CDR2 YDEGEE. The CDR3 nucleotides read TGTGCCAGCAGCGCGCGACAGGGGGTGGCAACTGAAGCTTTCTTT. It is translated as CASSARQGVATEAFF.

The rearrangement uses TRBV6-5 and TRBJ1-1; 7 nucleotides line up with TRBD1. V dropped 5 bases and J dropped 7; count of bases not matched to a gene: 10. This CDR3 is built from 14 residues. Per germline, CDR1 MNHEY and CDR2 SVGAGI. CDR3 loop: CASSPPGGGLEAFF. CDR3 bases: TGTGCCAGCAGTCCCCCGGGAGGGGGCCTTGAAGCTTTCTTT.

The V call is TRBV3-1 (or the pseudogene TRBV3-2), the J call TRBJ2-3; 7 bases align to TRBD2. The germline V gene encodes CDR1 LGHDT and CDR2 YNNKEL (reference sequence). The CDR3 is made up of 17 amino acids. Losses at the gene ends were 4 bases for V and 1 base for J; bases not matched to a gene: 11. Here the CDR3 DNA reads TGTGCCAGCAGCCCACGACTGGCGGGAGATGGCACAGATACGCAGTATTTT. This codes for CASSPRLAGDGTDTQYF.

The chain joins TRBV19 to TRBJ1-1, with D maybe TRBD1 (6 bases). V dropped 8 bases and J dropped 1 base, with 14 bases sitting between them. This CDR3 comprises 14 residues. Germline CDR1 and CDR2: LNHDA and SQIVND (reference sequence). CDR3 nucleotides: TGTGCCAGTGGTGACAGGACAAGGAACACTGAAGCTTTCTTT. Translated, it gives CASGDRTRNTEAFF.

V is TRBV11-3 and J is TRBJ1-2, with a tentative D call TRBD1 (6 bases). V was shortened by 2 bases and J by 4 bases, with 14 bases between the two germline ends. Germline V gives CDR1 SGHNT, CDR2 YENEEA. This CDR3 comprises 15 residues. The CDR3 protein is CASSLWQGTIYGYTF. The CDR3 DNA is TGTGCCAGCAGCTTATGGCAGGGGACAATCTATGGCTACACCTTC. Complete variable domain (other parts from reference TRBV11-3 and TRBJ1-2): EAGVVQSPRYKIIEKKQPVAFWCNPISGHNTLYWYLQNLGQGPELLIRYENEEAVDDSQLPKDRFSAERLKGVDSTLKIQPAELGDSAVYLCASSLWQGTIYGYTFGSGTRLTVV.

The chain is built from TRBV6-5 and TRBJ1-2, with 9 bases aligning to TRBD1. Germline values: CDR1 MNHEY, CDR2 SVGAGI. The CDR3 runs 14 residues. V lost 6 bases, J lost 5 bases, and 7 bases stayed unmatched. CDR3: CASRPPGQGYGYTF. CDR3 nucleotides: TGTGCCAGCAGGCCTCCGGGACAGGGTTATGGCTACACCTTC.

This clone was counted once. The chain carries TRBV5-1 and TRBJ2-7; 10 bases are shared with TRBD1. This CDR3 region has 15 residues. Germline V gene data show CDR1 as SGHRS and CDR2 as YFSETQ. The V and J ends lost 0 bases and 6 bases, in that order; junction bases with no gene match: 6. The CDR3 DNA follows: TGCGCCAGCAGCTTGGCCCAAGGGACAGGGGTCGAGCAGTACTTC. Protein product: CASSLAQGTGVEQYF.

The genes are TRBV7-9 and TRBJ1-2; D perhaps matches TRBD1 (5 bases). V shed 4 bases and J shed 8 bases, with 14 bases lying between them. CDR3 length equals 13 residues. Germline V gene lookup returns CDR1 SEHNR and CDR2 FQNEAQ (reference sequence). CDR3 amino acids: CASSSQGSGGYTF. In DNA form, the CDR3 reads TGTGCCAGCAGCTCCCAGGGTTCGGGCGGCTACACCTTC.

V gene TRBV5-1 combines with J gene TRBJ2-7, with 10 positions matching TRBD2. Trimming removed 4 bases from V and 3 bases from J; junction bases left unmatched: 4. Germline values: CDR1 SGHRS, CDR2 YFSETQ. The CDR3 spans 14 residues. This CDR3 is CASSRGTSDYEQYF. CDR3 bases: TGCGCCAGCAGCAGGGGGACTAGCGACTACGAGCAGTACTTC.

The V gene is TRBV6-5, the J gene TRBJ1-2; D ambiguous. This CDR3 spans 14 amino acids. Germline CDR1 MNHEY, CDR2 SVGAGI. V lost 6 bases to trimming and J lost 8 bases, with 19 bases between them. The chain's CDR3 is CASSEVPANLGYTF. CDR3 bases: TGTGCCAGCAGCGAGGTCCCGGCCAACCTGGGCTACACCTTC.

The gene calls are TRBV11-2 and TRBJ1-6; D unclear. The CDR3 runs to 15 residues. The germline V gene encodes CDR1 SGHAT and CDR2 FQNNGV. V was cut by 5 bases and J by 10 bases, with 18 bases left in between. CDR3 residues: CASSPVPGWESPLHF. In DNA, the CDR3 is TGTGCCAGCAGCCCCGTCCCGGGGTGGGAATCACCCCTCCACTTT.

The chain links TRBV7-2 to TRBJ1-1; TRBD1 aligns across 7 bases. There are 13 residues in the CDR3. The V gene end was trimmed by 8 bases and the J gene end by 10 bases; junction bases not matched to a gene: 13. Germline V gives CDR1 SGHTA, CDR2 FQGNSA. The CDR3 bases are TGTGCCAGCTTGCTTCACAGGGGTGGGGGAGCTTTCTTT. Protein: CASLLHRGGGAFF.

The gene calls are TRBV11-2 and TRBJ1-3; D gene unclear. Trimming left V 3 bases short and J 0 bases short, with 9 bases between. CDR1 is SGHAT, CDR2 FQNNGV, per germline. CDR3 size: 15 residues. CDR3 in DNA: TGTGCCAGCAGCTTTGGGCCTTCCTCTGGAAACACCATATATTTT. This sequence encodes CASSFGPSSGNTIYF.